Below, 8 T cell receptor beta chains from the same sample are listed, as sequenced in a study of cytomegalovirus exposure and HLA in healthy donors. It was with 60 Vbeta and 13 Jbeta primers that the PCR ran. Some clones are missing from TCRdb's copy, which holds only in-frame ones; the method was immunoSEQ multiplex PCR. The sample carries approximately 97,000 clones, about 80% recorded once. Input material: PBMCs. The receptors were gathered from a male donor in good health and CMV-seropositive.

This clone was counted between two and nine times. The CDR3 DNA sequence: TGTGCCAGCATCCTGACAGGGGGACTGAACACTGAAGCTTTCTTT. Residues: CASILTGGLNTEAFF. The chain couples TRBV27 to TRBJ1-1; 9 bases line up with TRBD1. The V segment lost 7 bases and the J segment 0 bases; nucleotides outside the gene matches: 6. The CDR3 has 15 residues. Germline loops: CDR1 MNHEY, CDR2 SMNVEV (reference sequence).

The V gene is TRBV9, the J gene TRBJ2-1; 8 bases are a match to TRBD2. Germline CDR1 and CDR2: SGDLS and YYNGEE. Germline trimming cut 4 bases from V and 7 bases from J; bases unmatched to any gene: 16. This CDR3 spans 17 amino acids. The CDR3 loop is CASSTRSRGGFSNEQFF. The DNA for the CDR3 is TGTGCCAGCAGCACCAGGAGCCGGGGGGGTTTCAGTAATGAGCAGTTCTTC. The complete variable domain, with remaining parts taken from reference TRBV9 and TRBJ2-1, reads DSGVTQTPKHLITATGQRVTLRCSPRSGDLSVYWYQQSLDQGLQFLIQYYNGEERAKGNILERFSAQQFPDLHSELNLSSLELGDSALYFCASSTRSRGGFSNEQFFGPGTRLTVL.

In its sample, this clone was seen once. CDR3 residues: CASSPKGQGPTGELFF. CDR3 sequence (DNA): TGTGCCAGCAGCCCCAAGGGGCAGGGCCCCACCGGGGAGCTGTTTTTT. The chain employs TRBV5-4 and TRBJ2-2; perhaps TRBD1 as D (5 bases). Germline values: CDR1 SGHNT, CDR2 YYREEE (reference sequence). This CDR3 is 16 amino acids long. V dropped 4 bases and J dropped 4 bases, with 17 bases sitting between them.

V is TRBV10-3 and J is TRBJ1-3; no clear D. Trimming stripped 0 bases from V and 1 base from J, with 7 bases between. The germline V gene encodes CDR1 ENHRY and CDR2 SYGVKD. The CDR3 is made up of 15 amino acids. CDR3 in amino acids: CAISESTHSGNTIYF. The DNA for the CDR3 is TGTGCCATCAGTGAGTCTACACATTCTGGAAACACCATATATTTT.

The gene calls are TRBV30 and TRBJ2-2; possibly TRBD2 for D (7 bases). Trimming shortened V by 2 bases and J by 6 bases, and 13 bases separated the two germline ends. The CDR3 spans 14 residues. CDR1 is GTSNPN, CDR2 SVGIG, per germline (reference sequence). The CDR3 sequence: CAWSIAGASGELFF. The CDR3 DNA is TGTGCCTGGAGTATTGCGGGGGCCTCCGGGGAGCTGTTTTTT.

Remarks on this clone: Within the sample, other DNA sequences also encode this same CDR3. V gene TRBV5-1 combines with J gene TRBJ1-1; D call uncertain. Germline V gene data show CDR1 as SGHRS and CDR2 as YFSETQ. V was shortened by 5 bases and J by 1 base, with 9 bases between the two germline ends. The CDR3 spans 13 residues. DNA of the CDR3: TGCGCCAGCAGTTCGCCGGGGAACACTGAAGCTTTCTTT. This sequence encodes CASSSPGNTEAFF. The variable domain in full, completed from reference TRBV5-1 and TRBJ1-1, reads KAGVTQTPRYLIKTRGQQVTLSCSPISGHRSVSWYQQTPGQGLQFLFEYFSETQRNKGNFPGRFSGRQFSNSRSEMNVSTLELGDSALYLCASSSPGNTEAFFGQGTRLTVV.

This rearrangement joins TRBV5-4 to TRBJ1-6; the match to TRBD1 covers 9 bases. Trimming removed 4 bases from V and 9 bases from J; junction bases left unmatched: 11. The CDR3 runs 16 residues. Germline V CDR1 and CDR2: SGHNT, YYREEE (reference sequence). The CDR3 here is CASSGGTGTVSSPLHF. In DNA form, the CDR3 reads TGTGCCAGCAGCGGGGGGACAGGGACGGTTAGTTCACCCCTCCACTTT.

Only one count was recorded for this clone. V gene TRBV5-6 combines with J gene TRBJ1-1, with TRBD1 matching over 7 bases. Germline CDR1 reads SGHDT; CDR2 reads YYEEEE. This CDR3 has 14 residues. The J segment lost 2 bases and the V segment lost 2 bases, leaving 3 bases of the junction unmatched. Here the CDR3 DNA reads TGTGCCAGCAGCTTCGACAGGGCTAACACTGAAGCTTTCTTT. It codes for CASSFDRANTEAFF.